This T cell receptor beta chain was recorded in a study of blood T cell repertoires in COVID-19. Clones were read by immunoSEQ multiplex PCR, and TCRdb kept only the in-frame ones, dropping some. The sample lists under 200,000 clones, 82% occurring once. In germline, CDR1 is SGHNT, CDR2 YENEEA. The ends were cut back, 1 base at V and 0 bases at J, with 5 bases in the middle. The CDR3 totals 14 residues. The J gene is TRBJ2-3, the V gene TRBV11-3; D is unclear. Sequences were obtained from PBMCs or T cells enriched from blood (not recorded which). This receptor was identified in a man aged 55-75 years who had recovered from COVID-19. The CDR3 DNA sequence: TGTGCCAGCAGCTTAGGCGCGAGCACAGATACGCAGTATTTT. It translates to CASSLGASTDTQYF.